The 27 T cell receptor beta chains in this list originate from one sample, sequenced in a study of early T cells in non-severe SARS-CoV-2 infection. In TCRdb, the 5' RACE reads were re-called with MiXCR into one record per CDR3 protein. This table holds 97,000 or so distinct CDR3 sequences, about 12% found once. Input material: whole blood. All receptors come from an adult who was a healthcare worker with PCR-confirmed SARS-CoV-2 infection or an uninfected control (not recorded which).

The V and J genes are TRBV12-3 or TRBV12-4 and TRBJ1-5; TRBD1 agrees at 7 bases. The CDR3 is 13 residues long. The trim removed 5 bases at V and 9 bases at J, leaving 7 bases unmatched. Written as DNA, the CDR3 is TGTGCCAGCAGTCCGACAGGGACTGGGCCCCAGCATTTT. The encoded protein is CASSPTGTGPQHF.

DNA for the CDR3: TGCAGCGTGCGGGAGAACACAGATACGCAGTATTTT. It encodes CSVRENTDTQYF. The J gene is TRBJ2-3, the V gene TRBV29-1; 7 bases fit TRBD2. Per germline, CDR1 SQVTM and CDR2 ANQGSEA. J was trimmed by 2 bases and V by 6 bases; bases with no gene match: 2. CDR3 size: 12 residues.

This clonotype was seen many times. The chain recombines TRBV11-3 with TRBJ2-1, with TRBD2 matching over 8 bases. CDR3 length: 15 amino acids. The junction had 11 bases not matched to a gene; V was cut back by 5 bases and J by 8 bases. The germline V gene has CDR1 SGHNT and CDR2 YENEEA. As DNA, the CDR3 is TGTGCCAGCAGCCGGCGGGGTAGCGGGATCGATGAGCAGTTCTTC. Encoded protein: CASSRRGSGIDEQFF.

This clonotype was found a few times. The J gene is TRBJ2-3, the V gene TRBV11-2, with 9 nucleotides matching TRBD2. Germline CDR1 reads SGHAT; CDR2 reads FQNNGV. V shed 2 bases and J 4 bases; nucleotides not matched to a gene: 4. CDR3 length: 15 amino acids. CDR3 protein: CASSLRGLAPDTQYF. CDR3 in DNA: TGTGCCAGCAGCTTACGGGGACTAGCCCCAGATACGCAGTATTTT. Based on the CDR3 plus reference TRBV11-2 and TRBJ2-3, the full variable domain is EAGVAQSPRYKIIEKRQSVAFWCNPISGHATLYWYQQILGQGPKLLIQFQNNGVVDDSQLPKDRFSAERLKGVDSTLKIQPAKLEDSAVYLCASSLRGLAPDTQYFGPGTRLTVL.

This clonotype has more than one count but fewer than ten. This chain connects TRBV10-2 to TRBJ2-1; 10 bases agree with TRBD2. There are 14 residues in the CDR3. V shed 6 bases, J shed 9 bases, and the junction held 8 bases outside the gene matches. CDR1 and CDR2 from the germline V gene are WSHSY and SAAADI. The CDR3 nucleotides are TGCGCCAGCAGCCAATTAGCGGGGGGTCTTGAGCAGTTCTTC. Protein product: CASSQLAGGLEQFF.

This clonotype was seen at least ten times. This chain uses TRBV7-9 with TRBJ2-1; D is undetermined. The CDR3 extends over 14 amino acids. Trimming shortened V by 0 bases and J by 2 bases, and 5 bases separated the two germline ends. Germline lookup yields CDR1 SEHNR and CDR2 FQNEAQ (reference sequence). The CDR3 loop is CASSLAKPYNEQFF. In DNA, the CDR3 is TGTGCCAGCAGCTTAGCGAAACCCTACAATGAGCAGTTCTTC.

This clonotype was counted at least ten times. This sequence joins TRBV7-2 and TRBJ1-2; 8 bases map to TRBD1. The CDR3 sequence is 18 residues long. Losses at the gene ends were 2 bases for V and 5 bases for J; bases not matched to a gene: 16. Germline lookup yields CDR1 SGHTA and CDR2 FQGNSA. DNA of the CDR3: TGTGCCAGCAGCTTATATCCAGGGGGCTTATCCAGCAAATATGGCTACACCTTC. Protein: CASSLYPGGLSSKYGYTF.

This clonotype was seen a handful of times. DNA for the CDR3: TGTGCCAGCAGCCCAATGGGAGGGGGCACAGATACGCAGTATTTT. Translation: CASSPMGGGTDTQYF. The chain is built from TRBV7-2 and TRBJ2-3, with 7 bases matching TRBD2. The CDR3 is 15 residues long. The V gene's germline CDR1 is SGHTA and CDR2 FQGNSA. Trimming at V came to 5 bases and at J to 1 base, leaving 6 bases not matched to a gene.

J is TRBJ2-7 and V is TRBV3-1; a possible D gene is TRBD2 (6 bases). Germline assignment: CDR1 LGHDT and CDR2 YNNKEL (reference sequence). V lost 8 bases, J lost 6 bases, and 8 bases lay in between. This CDR3 contains 10 residues. CDR3 bases: TGTGCCAGCGGAGGGACCGAGCAGTACTTC. Translation gives CASGGTEQYF.

This clonotype was picked up a small number of times. This rearrangement joins TRBV12-3 or TRBV12-4 to TRBJ2-3; 10 nucleotides match TRBD2. The CDR3 has 16 residues. The ends lost 4 bases at V and 6 bases at J; junction bases unmatched: 10. This CDR3 reads CASSSPGLAYADTQYF. CDR3 DNA sequence: TGTGCCAGCAGTTCACCGGGACTAGCGTATGCGGATACGCAGTATTTT.

Many counts were recorded for this clonotype. The genes are TRBV7-6 and TRBJ2-2; possible D gene TRBD2, 5 bases. The germline V and J ends were trimmed by 5 bases and 0 bases, with 10 bases remaining between them. The length of the CDR3 is 15 residues. Germline CDR1 SGHVS, CDR2 FNYEAQ. The chain's CDR3 is CASSRGLANTGELFF. In DNA, the CDR3 is TGTGCCAGCAGCCGAGGACTGGCGAACACCGGGGAGCTGTTTTTT.

The J gene is TRBJ1-2, the V gene TRBV9; D gene unclear. The V end lost 2 bases, the J end lost 6 bases, and 8 bases lay between the germline ends. This CDR3 has 12 residues. CDR1 is SGDLS, CDR2 YYNGEE, per germline. This chain's CDR3 is CASSVDGDGYTF. As DNA, the CDR3 is TGTGCCAGCAGCGTTGATGGAGATGGCTACACCTTC.

This clonotype came up a few times. This chain joins TRBV28 and TRBJ2-1; 13 bases are shared with TRBD2. The CDR3 sequence is 16 residues long. V shed 10 bases and J 1 base; nucleotides not matched to a gene: 7. The germline gives CDR1 MDHEN, CDR2 SYDVKM. CDR3 in amino acids: CAITSGRAASYNEQFF. The CDR3 DNA is TGTGCCATCACTAGCGGGAGGGCAGCATCCTACAATGAGCAGTTCTTC.

This clonotype has at least ten counts. The genes are TRBV18 and TRBJ2-1; 7 positions agree with TRBD2. CDR1 and CDR2 (germline): KGHSH, LQKENI. The CDR3 is 14 amino acids. Trimming took 3 bases from V and 5 from J; bases not matched to a gene: 4. CDR3 nucleotides: TGTGCCAGCTCACCTACTAGCGCCCACAATGAGCAGTTCTTC. It codes for CASSPTSAHNEQFF. Full variable domain (outside the CDR3, taken from reference TRBV18 and TRBJ2-1): NAGVMQNPRHLVRRRGQEARLRCSPMKGHSHVYWYRQLPEEGLKFMVYLQKENIIDESGMPKERFSAEFPKEGPSILRIQQVVRGDSAAYFCASSPTSAHNEQFFGPGTRLTVL.

This clonotype was seen many times. V usage is TRBV20-1 and J usage is TRBJ2-1, with 7 positions matching TRBD2. The CDR3 has 15 residues. V gave up 6 bases and J gave up 2 bases; unmatched junction bases: 10. CDR1 DFQATT and CDR2 SNEGSKA come from the germline V gene (reference sequence). In DNA, the CDR3 is TGCAGTGCCAACCTGAGGCTAGCGGCCTACAATGAGCAGTTCTTC. It is translated as CSANLRLAAYNEQFF.

The rearrangement joins TRBV24-1 to TRBJ2-5; D ambiguous. V lost 0 bases to trimming and J lost 1 base, with 8 bases between them. The CDR3 extends over 15 amino acids. The germline CDR1 and CDR2 sequences are KGHDR and SFDVKD. The CDR3 spells CATSDLLRPQETQYF. CDR3 sequence (DNA): TGTGCCACCAGTGATTTGCTCAGGCCCCAAGAGACCCAGTACTTC.

This clonotype has a count of ten or more. The J gene is TRBJ1-5, the V gene TRBV28; D perhaps matches TRBD1 (6 bases). The CDR3 has 15 residues. Deletions cut 4 bases from V and 5 bases from J, with 15 bases between. CDR1 is MDHEN and CDR2 is SYDVKM in the germline V gene. In DNA form, the CDR3 reads TGTGCCAGCAGTTCCGCAGGGGAGGGGTATCAGCCCCAGCATTTT. Protein product: CASSSAGEGYQPQHF.

In its sample, this clonotype was seen a few times. The chain is built from TRBV7-2 and TRBJ1-5, with D unresolved. Germline values: CDR1 SGHTA, CDR2 FQGNSA. The CDR3 extends over 13 amino acids. Between the trimmed V and J ends, which lost 1 base and 7 bases, there was a span of 8 bases. The chain's CDR3 is CASSLDLVQPQHF. DNA for the CDR3: TGTGCCAGCAGCTTAGATTTGGTACAGCCCCAGCATTTT.

Only a few counts were recorded for this clonotype. V and J are TRBV3-1 and TRBJ1-1; TRBD1 is a possible D gene (6 bases). The CDR3 runs to 14 residues. Germline lookup yields CDR1 LGHDT and CDR2 YNNKEL (reference sequence). V shed 1 base and J shed 5 bases, with 11 bases lying between them. The CDR3 DNA sequence: TGTGCCAGCAGCCAAGCCCAGGGGTGGACTGAAGCTTTCTTT. This codes for CASSQAQGWTEAFF.

This clonotype was seen repeatedly, ten times or more. V and J are TRBV7-2 and TRBJ2-1; TRBD2 matches 10 bases. The CDR3 is made up of 16 amino acids. Per germline, CDR1 SGHTA and CDR2 FQGNSA. J lost 5 bases, V lost 5 bases, and 9 bases had no gene match. Here the CDR3 reads CASSQYSGRANNEQFF. The CDR3 nucleotides are TGTGCCAGCAGCCAGTACAGCGGGAGGGCCAACAATGAGCAGTTCTTC. The full variable domain, completed using reference TRBV7-2 and TRBJ2-1, is GAGVSQSPSNKVTEKGKDVELRCDPISGHTALYWYRQSLGQGLEFLIYFQGNSAPDKSGLPSDRFSAERTGGSVSTLTIQRTQQEDSAVYLCASSQYSGRANNEQFFGPGTRLTVL.

The table lists this clonotype with many counts. Written as DNA, the CDR3 is TGCGCCAGCAGCACTGGACTAGCGGGAGCTGATGAGCAGTTCTTC. Protein: CASSTGLAGADEQFF. The chain employs TRBV5-1 and TRBJ2-1; 13 bases agree with TRBD2. J lost 8 bases, V lost 4 bases, and 6 bases had no gene match. This CDR3 contains 15 residues. Germline V CDR1 and CDR2: SGHRS, YFSETQ. Combining the CDR3 with reference TRBV5-1 and TRBJ2-1 gives the whole variable domain KAGVTQTPRYLIKTRGQQVTLSCSPISGHRSVSWYQQTPGQGLQFLFEYFSETQRNKGNFPGRFSGRQFSNSRSEMNVSTLELGDSALYLCASSTGLAGADEQFFGPGTRLTVL.

Worth noting for this clonotype: This may be a read error, as it is one base from a much larger clone. The CDR3 sequence: CTSSQDGGLDTEAFF. The DNA for the CDR3 is TGTACCAGCAGCCAAGATGGGGGTCTGGACACTGAAGCTTTCTTT. This chain uses TRBV14 with TRBJ1-1; D is perhaps TRBD1 (5 bases). The CDR3 runs 15 residues. CDR1 and CDR2 (germline): SGHDN, FVKESK.

This clonotype showed up many times. The V gene is TRBV6-6, the J gene TRBJ1-5; D call uncertain. V lost 4 bases and J lost 2, with 15 bases in between. The length of the CDR3 is 16 residues. The germline CDR1 and CDR2 sequences are MNHNY and SVGAGI (reference sequence). CDR3 in DNA: TGTGCCAGCAGTTCATCCCCTCTCGGTCGCAATCAGCCCCAGCATTTT. Its translation is CASSSSPLGRNQPQHF.

The genes are TRBV9 and TRBJ2-2, with D hard to call. Germline CDR1 SGDLS, CDR2 YYNGEE. There are 12 residues in the CDR3. V lost 5 bases to trimming and J lost 5 bases, with 7 bases between them. As DNA, the CDR3 is TGTGCCAGCAGTATTAATACCGGGGAGCTGTTTTTT. Amino acid sequence: CASSINTGELFF.

V usage is TRBV12-3 or TRBV12-4 and J usage is TRBJ1-6; D is perhaps TRBD1 (6 bases). This CDR3 comprises 16 residues. V was pared by 5 bases and J by 7 bases, with 18 bases between. The CDR3 loop reads CASSAAWGAENSPLHF. In DNA, the CDR3 is TGTGCCAGCAGTGCGGCTTGGGGGGCTGAGAATTCACCCCTCCACTTT.

V usage is TRBV29-1 and J usage is TRBJ1-2; no definite D call. Per the germline V gene, CDR1 is SQVTM and CDR2 is ANQGSEA. V gave up 7 bases and J gave up 3 bases, with 15 bases separating them. The CDR3 contains 13 residues. The CDR3 sequence is CSARARPHYGYTF. Written as DNA, the CDR3 is TGCAGCGCCCGAGCTCGGCCTCACTATGGCTACACCTTC. The variable domain in full, with the rest retrieved from reference TRBV29-1 and TRBJ1-2, is SAVISQKPSRDICQRGTSLTIQCQVDSQVTMMFWYRQQPGQSLTLIATANQGSEATYESGFVIDKFPISRPNLTFSTLTVSNMSPEDSSIYLCSARARPHYGYTFGSGTRLTVV.

This chain joins TRBV25-1 and TRBJ1-6; weak D call: TRBD1 (5 bases). CDR1 is MGHDK, CDR2 SYGVNS, per germline. V dropped 4 bases and J dropped 14 bases, with 24 bases sitting between them. CDR3 length: 16 residues. CDR3 sequence: CASSVTPGLSSFALHF. The CDR3 coding sequence is TGTGCCAGCAGTGTCACGCCGGGACTCTCTTCTTTTGCCCTCCACTTT.